The 16 T cell receptor beta chains below were found in one sample sequenced in a study of sequential checkpoint blockade in melanoma. The treatment denotes: randomized to nivolumab then ipilimumab (arm A) or the reverse (arm B). Generated by immunoSEQ multiplex PCR, the TCRdb table keeps only in-frame clones and is missing some. The data hold some 3,300 clones, with 34% observed a single time. This specimen consisted of tumor tissue (inferred from file names), obtained from a patient given nivolumab and ipilimumab in sequence. Receptors were obtained from a human donor with melanoma.

The chain recombines TRBV30 with TRBJ2-7, with TRBD2 matching 8 bases. V trimming: 3 bases; J trimming: 4 bases; junction bases outside the gene matches: 8. In germline, CDR1 is GTSNPN, CDR2 SVGIG (reference sequence). The CDR3 has 14 amino acids. The CDR3 sequence: CAWSPGGAGYEQYF. DNA of the CDR3: TGTGCCTGGAGCCCCGGGGGGGCTGGGTACGAGCAGTACTTC. Variable domain in full (rest from reference TRBV30 and TRBJ2-7): SQTIHQWPATLVQPVGSPLSLECTVEGTSNPNLYWYRQAAGRGLQLLFYSVGIGQISSEVPQNLSASRPQDRQFILSSKKLLLSDSGFYLCAWSPGGAGYEQYFGPGTRLTVT.

This sequence joins TRBV28 and TRBJ1-3, with D hard to call. The ends were cut back, 6 bases at V and 0 bases at J, with 15 bases in the middle. CDR1 and CDR2 (germline): MDHEN, SYDVKM. The CDR3 sequence is 16 residues long. CDR3 region: CASSPPSGHSGNTIYF. The CDR3 DNA follows: TGTGCCAGCAGCCCTCCTAGCGGGCACTCTGGAAACACCATATATTTT.

The chain has TRBV5-1 and TRBJ1-3, with a weak D call TRBD1 (6 bases). There are 14 residues in the CDR3. The ends were cut back, 2 bases at V and 2 bases at J, with 8 bases in the middle. The V gene's germline CDR1 is SGHRS and CDR2 YFSETQ. As DNA, the CDR3 is TGCGCCAGCAGCTTACCAGGGGCTGGAAACACCATATATTTT. Its translation is CASSLPGAGNTIYF.

The V and J genes are TRBV28 and TRBJ2-2; TRBD1 matches 9 bases. Germline values: CDR1 MDHEN, CDR2 SYDVKM. The CDR3 length is 16 residues. V lost 4 bases and J lost 5; bases outside the gene matches: 8. CDR3 nucleotide sequence: TGTGCCAGCAGTTATACCGACAGGGGGATAACCGGGGAGCTGTTTTTT. It codes for CASSYTDRGITGELFF.

This chain links TRBV29-1 with TRBJ2-1; TRBD2 matches 10 bases. The V segment lost 6 bases and the J segment 6 bases; nucleotides outside the gene matches: 8. The CDR3 runs 14 residues. Germline V gene lookup returns CDR1 SQVTM and CDR2 ANQGSEA. The CDR3 nucleotides are TGCAGCGTCCCGAAGCGGGAGGGCCCCAATGAGCAGTTCTTC. This encodes CSVPKREGPNEQFF.

The chain combines TRBV12-5 with TRBJ2-3; TRBD2 is a possible D gene (6 bases). The CDR3 spans 14 residues. Germline V gene data show CDR1 as LGHNT and CDR2 as FRNRAP. CDR3 residues: CASHWGVWTDTQYF. CDR3 nucleotide sequence: TGTGCCAGCCATTGGGGGGTGTGGACAGATACGCAGTATTTT.

This clone was observed a few times. The chain couples TRBV6-8 to TRBJ2-7; 8 bases match TRBD1. The CDR3 consists of 16 residues. Germline V lookup: CDR1 MNHGY, CDR2 SAAAGT. Unmatched junction bases numbered 11, after V lost 4 bases and J lost 3 bases. CDR3 DNA: TGTGCCAGCAGTTCAAGTTTAGCGACAGGGGACTACGAGCAGTACGTC. Encoded protein: CASSSSLATGDYEQYV.

The V and J genes are TRBV19 and TRBJ2-7; 8 bases map to TRBD2. CDR3 length: 14 amino acids. The germline CDR1 and CDR2 sequences are LNHDA and SQIVND (reference sequence). V was clipped by 7 bases and J by 5 bases; unmatched bases: 10. The CDR3 sequence is CASKVAGGLHEQYF. The CDR3 DNA sequence: TGTGCCAGTAAGGTCGCGGGAGGACTCCACGAGCAGTACTTC.

This clone turned up a few times. The V call is TRBV6-8, the J call TRBJ2-7; the match to TRBD1 covers 7 bases. V gave up 2 bases and J gave up 2 bases; unmatched junction bases: 6. Germline values: CDR1 MNHGY, CDR2 SAAAGT. This CDR3 comprises 15 residues. CDR3 amino acids: CASSYLPTGPYEQYV. CDR3 coding DNA: TGTGCCAGCAGTTACCTCCCGACAGGGCCCTACGAGCAGTACGTC.

The genes are TRBV18 and TRBJ2-7; 11 bases fit TRBD1. The CDR3 runs to 14 residues. V was pared by 5 bases and J by 2 bases, with 2 bases of the junction left unmatched. Germline V gene sequence: CDR1 KGHSH, CDR2 LQKENI. The DNA of the CDR3 is TGTGCCAGCTCAACGGGACAGGGGGCCTACGAGCAGTACTTC. This translates into CASSTGQGAYEQYF.

The chain links TRBV19 to TRBJ1-5; no clear D. Trimming took off 3 bases at V and 7 bases at J, with 16 bases between the two ends. The CDR3 sequence is 15 residues long. Germline V lookup: CDR1 LNHDA, CDR2 SQIVND (reference sequence). CDR3 in amino acids: CASSIAAVPYQPQHF. The CDR3 DNA reads as TGTGCCAGTAGTATTGCGGCAGTACCGTACCAGCCCCAGCATTTT.

The V call is TRBV28, the J call TRBJ1-2; 7 bases agree with TRBD1. Trimming cost V 0 bases and J 6 bases; bases outside gene matches: 7. Germline V gene data show CDR1 as MDHEN and CDR2 as SYDVKM. This CDR3 comprises 15 residues. DNA of the CDR3: TGTGCCAGCAGTTTATGGGGTTCAGGGGGGCATGGCTACACCTTC. Translated: CASSLWGSGGHGYTF.

This clone was detected only a few times. The rearrangement joins TRBV6-8 to TRBJ2-2; D is uncertain. Trimming pared 2 bases from V and 4 bases from J, leaving 8 bases between. The germline gives CDR1 MNHGY, CDR2 SAAAGT. The CDR3 totals 14 residues. CDR3 DNA: TGTGCCAGCAGTTACGGGTGGGCCACCGGGGAGCTGTTTTTT. Translated: CASSYGWATGELFF.

This clone is deemed medium-sized. The genes are TRBV11-3 and TRBJ2-2, with D unclear. Germline CDR1 and CDR2: SGHNT and YENEEA. The ends were cut back, 6 bases at V and 6 bases at J, with 14 bases in the middle. The CDR3 covers 14 residues. The CDR3 loop reads CASRWGITAGELFF. CDR3 in DNA: TGTGCCAGCAGATGGGGAATTACGGCCGGGGAGCTGTTTTTT.

The chain links TRBV11-3 to TRBJ1-4; TRBD1 matches 10 bases. J gave up 4 bases and V 3 bases, and 11 bases lay outside the gene matches. The CDR3 loop spans 18 amino acids. Per germline, CDR1 SGHNT and CDR2 YENEEA. The CDR3 DNA reads TGTGCCAGCAGCTTCACCCCGGGACAGGGGCAGGATAATGAAAAACTGTTTTTT. It specifies CASSFTPGQGQDNEKLFF.

This clone has just a few counts. J is TRBJ2-7 and V is TRBV6-4, with TRBD1 matching 7 bases. Losses at the gene ends were 5 bases for V and 2 bases for J; bases not matched to a gene: 6. The germline CDR1 and CDR2 sequences are MRHNA and SNTAGT. This CDR3 has 14 residues. CDR3 in amino acids: CASSSRGYAYEQYV. Here the CDR3 DNA reads TGTGCCAGCAGTTCCAGGGGGTACGCCTACGAGCAGTACGTC.